This T cell receptor (beta chain) is from a study of blood T cells in healthy people across ages. Alongside a J-beta primer mix, a sample-barcoded 5' primer served in a second PCR lasting 7 to 11 cycles. In TCRdb, the 5' RACE reads were re-called with MiXCR into one record per CDR3 protein. Here the sample spans 750,000 or so distinct CDR3 sequences, 25% being singletons. The germline V gene has CDR1 SGHNT and CDR2 YYREEE (reference sequence). Losses at the gene ends were 7 bases for V and 5 bases for J; bases not matched to a gene: 4. This CDR3 comprises 14 residues. This same sample was also part of a study on T cells of mothers and their children.

Sequences were obtained from blood. This chain links TRBV5-4 with TRBJ2-1, with 12 nucleotides matching TRBD2. The TCR was taken from a boy aged 5 to 17 in good health. DNA for the CDR3: TGTGCCAGCGGAAGGACTAGCGGGGACAATGAGCAGTTCTTC. Its protein is CASGRTSGDNEQFF. Full variable domain (rest looked up from reference TRBV5-4 and TRBJ2-1): ETGVTQSPTHLIKTRGQQVTLRCSSQSGHNTVSWYQQALGQGPQFIFQYYREEENGRGNFPPRFSGLQFPNYSSELNVNALELDDSALYLCASGRTSGDNEQFFGPGTRLTVL.